These T cell receptor beta chains were read from a single sample in a study of cytotoxic CD8 clonotypes in ibrutinib-treated CLL. TCRdb's copy holds only in-frame clones and misses some; the assay was immunoSEQ multiplex PCR. The repertoire holds more than 200,000 clones, with under 80% as singletons. Sequencing was performed on PBMCs, taken after 24 months of ibrutinib treatment. The receptors derive from a human donor with chronic lymphocytic leukemia. CDR3s include the opening cysteine and the closing phenylalanine or tryptophan. The D gene is left open where the match is weak. Clone size is not always given. Where it is, it says once, few, many or a class for expanded clones.

J gene: TRBJ1-2
D gene: NA
clone size: few
V gene: TRBV9
CDR3 DNA: TGTGCCAGCAGCGCCCACCGTCAGGGGAGCGGCTACACCTTC
CDR3 protein: CASSAHRQGSGYTF

J gene: TRBJ2-2
D gene: NA
clone size: NA
V gene: TRBV29-1
CDR3 DNA: TGCAGCGTTAGCCTAGGGGGACGGACCGGGGAGCTGTTTTTT
CDR3 protein: CSVSLGGRTGELFF

J gene: TRBJ2-7
D gene: NA
clone size: NA
V gene: TRBV29-1
CDR3 DNA: TGCAGCGTTGAATCGGTCGAAGCGGGCCACTTCTACGAGCAGTACTTC
CDR3 protein: CSVESVEAGHFYEQYF

J gene: TRBJ1-5
D gene: TRBD1
clone size: NA
V gene: TRBV5-6
CDR3 DNA: TGTGCCAGCAGCTTTCGTACTGGGACAGCCCTAAATCAGCCCCAGCATTTT
CDR3 protein: CASSFRTGTALNQPQHF

J gene: TRBJ2-2
D gene: TRBD1
clone size: few
V gene: TRBV19
CDR3 DNA: TGTGCCAGTGATGCGGGACAGGGTTGGACCGGGGAGCTGTTTTTT
CDR3 protein: CASDAGQGWTGELFF

J gene: TRBJ2-7
D gene: TRBD1
clone size: NA
V gene: TRBV6-5
CDR3 DNA: TGTGCCAGCAGGTTGGGACAGGGGCCCTACTACGAGCAGTACTTC
CDR3 protein: CASRLGQGPYYEQYF

J gene: TRBJ1-2
D gene: TRBD1
clone size: NA
V gene: TRBV28
CDR3 DNA: TGTGCCAGCAGTTCAGAAACAGGGGTAAGGCGCGGCTACACCTTC
CDR3 protein: CASSSETGVRRGYTF

J gene: TRBJ1-5
D gene: NA
clone size: NA
V gene: TRBV16
CDR3 DNA: TGTGCCAGCACACAGGGTAGCAATCAGCCCCAGCATTTT
CDR3 protein: CASTQGSNQPQHF

J gene: TRBJ2-2
D gene: NA
clone size: NA
V gene: TRBV29-1
CDR3 DNA: TGCAGCGTTGAATGGGGAGCCCTCGGGGAGCTGTTTTTT
CDR3 protein: CSVEWGALGELFF

J gene: TRBJ2-7
D gene: NA
clone size: NA
V gene: TRBV29-1
CDR3 DNA: TGCAGCGTTGTATTGGTGGGAAGCGGATACGAGCAGTACTTC
CDR3 protein: CSVVLVGSGYEQYF

J gene: TRBJ2-1
D gene: NA
clone size: NA
V gene: TRBV6-5
CDR3 DNA: TGTGCCAGCAGTTACGGGGCTGGGCCCAAGCAGTTCTTC
CDR3 protein: CASSYGAGPKQFF

J gene: TRBJ2-3
D gene: NA
clone size: NA
V gene: TRBV15
CDR3 DNA: TGTGCCACCAGCAGAGATATAGGCCTACTCAGCACAGATACGCAGTATTTT
CDR3 protein: CATSRDIGLLSTDTQYF

J gene: TRBJ1-1
D gene: NA
clone size: NA
V gene: TRBV28
CDR3 DNA: TGTGCCAGCAGTTGGTGGGTGTCCTCTGAAGCTTTCTTT
CDR3 protein: CASSWWVSSEAFF

J gene: TRBJ2-7
D gene: TRBD1
clone size: NA
V gene: TRBV7-6
CDR3 DNA: TGTGCCAGCAGCTCGAATACCGGGACAGGGATGTCCTACGAGCAGTACTTC
CDR3 protein: CASSSNTGTGMSYEQYF

J gene: TRBJ2-2
D gene: NA
clone size: NA
V gene: TRBV18
CDR3 DNA: TGTGCCAGCTCACCGGTCAACACCGGGGAGCTGTTTTTT
CDR3 protein: CASSPVNTGELFF

J gene: TRBJ1-1
D gene: NA
clone size: NA
V gene: TRBV20-1
CDR3 DNA: TGCAGTGCTAGAGATCGGGACACATTT
CDR3 protein: CSARDRDTF

J gene: TRBJ2-7
D gene: TRBD1
clone size: few
V gene: TRBV11-2
CDR3 DNA: TGTGCCAGCAGCTTAGACCGGGACAGTACCTACGAGCAGTACTTC
CDR3 protein: CASSLDRDSTYEQYF

J gene: TRBJ2-7
D gene: NA
clone size: NA
V gene: TRBV4-2
CDR3 DNA: TGTGCCAGCAGCCAACAGCAGGGCTCCTTGTACGAGCAGTACTTC
CDR3 protein: CASSQQQGSLYEQYF

J gene: TRBJ1-1
D gene: NA
clone size: few
V gene: TRBV6-5
CDR3 DNA: TGTGCCAGCAGTTCCCAGACGAACACTGAAGCTTTCTTT
CDR3 protein: CASSSQTNTEAFF

J gene: TRBJ1-5
D gene: NA
clone size: NA
V gene: TRBV2
CDR3 DNA: TGTGCCAGCAGTCAGGAATCTAGCAATCAGCCCCAGCATTTT
CDR3 protein: CASSQESSNQPQHF

J gene: TRBJ2-5
D gene: TRBD2
clone size: NA
V gene: TRBV7-9
CDR3 DNA: TGTGCCAGCAGCCGCGGGACTACAATCCAAGAGACCCAGTACTTC
CDR3 protein: CASSRGTTIQETQYF

J gene: TRBJ2-4
D gene: TRBD2
clone size: NA
V gene: TRBV11-1
CDR3 DNA: TGTGCCAGCAGCCCAGGTGCTAGCGGGACGGTAGCCAAAAACATTCAGTACTTC
CDR3 protein: CASSPGASGTVAKNIQYF

J gene: TRBJ2-1
D gene: NA
clone size: NA
V gene: TRBV28
CDR3 DNA: TGTGCCAGCAGTTCGGACACCCGAACATCCTACAATGAGCAGTTCTTC
CDR3 protein: CASSSDTRTSYNEQFF

J gene: TRBJ2-7
D gene: NA
clone size: NA
V gene: TRBV11-2
CDR3 DNA: TGTGCCAGCATGGCCTCGGAGGGAGTTTCCTACGAGCAGTACTTC
CDR3 protein: CASMASEGVSYEQYF

J gene: TRBJ2-1
D gene: TRBD2
clone size: once
V gene: TRBV29-1
CDR3 DNA: TGCAGCGTTGAATGGACTAGCGGGAATGAGCAGTTCTTC
CDR3 protein: CSVEWTSGNEQFF

J gene: TRBJ1-1
D gene: TRBD1
clone size: NA
V gene: TRBV6-5
CDR3 DNA: TGTGCCAGCATGTTCGGGGGACAGGGGCGCACTGAAGCTTTCTTT
CDR3 protein: CASMFGGQGRTEAFF